This T cell receptor beta chain was found in a study of Ad26.COV2.S vaccination and SARS-CoV-2 variants. Sequencing used immunoSEQ multiplex PCR; TCRdb keeps in-frame clones, though not all of them. Of approximately 480,000 clones listed, approximately 90% are singletons. The V gene's germline CDR1 is ENHRY and CDR2 SYGVKD. The germline V and J ends were trimmed by 10 bases and 8 bases, with 11 bases remaining between them. The CDR3 is 10 amino acids. Treatment reported: some 20 received Ad26.COV2.S at low or high dose, single or two shots; about 5 received placebo; per-sample allocation not given. All samples were drawn on day 63, counting from the first vaccine or placebo injection.

The chain has TRBV10-3 and TRBJ1-2; D not certain. The specimen comprised peripheral blood, sampled in a trial of Ad26.COV2.S vaccine versus placebo. This TCR was sampled from a person between 18 and 59 years old who received the Ad26.COV2.S COVID-19 vaccine or a placebo. This CDR3 is CATWGNGYTF. CDR3 bases: TGTGCCACCTGGGGTAACGGCTACACCTTC.